The next 5 T cell receptor beta chains were all read from a single sample in a study of shared clonotypes between healthy human individuals. Naive-designated CD8 cells lacked CD45RO, were positively enriched for CCR7, and omitted terminally differentiated effector memory CD45RA+ cells. Assay: immunoSEQ multiplex PCR; the TCRdb copy retains only in-frame clones and omits some. Of some 2 million clones in the sample, about 94% are singletons; the top ten hold 0.85% to 1.2%. Sequences were obtained from naive CD8+ T cells sorted from blood. The origin of the receptors is a man aged 18 to 29 in good health.

Regarding this clone: The identical CDR3 is also encoded by other nucleotide sequences in the sample. The chain links TRBV29-1 to TRBJ2-7; 11 bases are a match to TRBD1. This CDR3 contains 13 residues. V gave up 5 bases and J gave up 2 bases; unmatched junction bases: 2. Germline V gene lookup returns CDR1 SQVTM and CDR2 ANQGSEA. The CDR3 DNA follows: TGCAGCGTTCCGGGACAGGGGGCCTACGAGCAGTACTTC. Its protein product is CSVPGQGAYEQYF.

V usage is TRBV28 and J usage is TRBJ2-7, with D perhaps matching TRBD1 (6 bases). V was clipped by 5 bases and J by 2 bases, with 16 bases between them. The CDR3 is 15 amino acids. Germline assignment: CDR1 MDHEN and CDR2 SYDVKM. The CDR3 reads CASSPDRQGAYEQYF. The CDR3 bases are TGTGCCAGCAGTCCCGACAGGCAAGGTGCCTACGAGCAGTACTTC.

The chain recombines TRBV5-8 with TRBJ1-1; 10 bases align to TRBD1. Germline V gene data show CDR1 as SGHTS and CDR2 as YDEGEE. This CDR3 has 15 amino acids. V was pared by 1 base and J by 5 bases, with 5 bases of the junction left unmatched. The CDR3 reads CASSLLDRGLTEAFF. Written as DNA, the CDR3 is TGTGCCAGCAGCTTGTTAGACAGGGGGCTTACTGAAGCTTTCTTT.

This clone came up a few times. The chain employs TRBV7-8 and TRBJ1-6; 8 bases match TRBD1. The V and J ends lost 7 bases and 8 bases, in that order; junction bases with no gene match: 7. Germline-derived CDR1 and CDR2 are SGHVS and FQNEAQ. The CDR3 is 14 residues long. CDR3 sequence (DNA): TGTGCCAGCACCACAGGGGGAATGGATTCACCCCTCCACTTT. It codes for CASTTGGMDSPLHF.

The rearrangement uses TRBV4-1 and TRBJ2-7; perhaps TRBD2 as D (6 bases). Germline V gene sequence: CDR1 MGHRA, CDR2 YSYEKL. The CDR3 has 15 amino acids. With 2 bases removed from V and 2 bases from J, the gap between germline ends came to 13 bases. CDR3 region: CASSQLLATTYEQYF. The CDR3 DNA is TGCGCCAGCAGCCAACTACTAGCTACTACCTACGAGCAGTACTTC.